Each of the 31 T cell receptor beta chains below was sequenced from the same sample in a study of blood T cell repertoires in COVID-19. Profiled with immunoSEQ multiplex PCR; TCRdb holds only in-frame clones, not every one. This sample has approximately 200,000 clones; roughly 82% occur once, and the top ten carry approximately 12%. Sequencing was carried out using PBMCs or T cells enriched from blood (not recorded which). The source is a middle-aged man who had recovered from COVID-19.

V is TRBV4-2 and J is TRBJ1-1; D may be TRBD1 (6 bases). V was pared by 5 bases and J by 1 base, with 14 bases between. CDR1 is LGHNA, CDR2 YNFKEQ, per germline. This CDR3 comprises 15 residues. CDR3 nucleotide sequence: TGTGCCAGCAGCTCGGGGACATCTGGGAACACTGAAGCTTTCTTT. Translating it yields CASSSGTSGNTEAFF.

The rearrangement joins TRBV5-5 to TRBJ2-7; possible D gene TRBD1, 5 bases. Per germline, CDR1 SGHKS and CDR2 YYEKEE (reference sequence). Between the trimmed V and J ends, which lost 4 bases and 2 bases, there was a span of 13 bases. This CDR3 comprises 14 residues. The CDR3 spells CASSLEDSPYEQYF. In nucleotides, the CDR3 is TGTGCCAGCAGCCTCGAAGACAGTCCCTACGAGCAGTACTTC. The full variable domain, rest sourced from reference TRBV5-5 and TRBJ2-7, is DAGVTQSPTHLIKTRGQQVTLRCSPISGHKSVSWYQQVLGQGPQFIFQYYEKEERGRGNFPDRFSARQFPNYSSELNVNALLLGDSALYLCASSLEDSPYEQYFGPGTRLTVT.

The chain links TRBV3-1 (or the pseudogene TRBV3-2) to TRBJ1-1; D unresolved. V was shortened by 8 bases and J by 4 bases, with 20 bases between the two germline ends. Per germline, CDR1 LGHDT and CDR2 YNNKEL (reference sequence). This CDR3 contains 15 residues. The CDR3: CASRPAGLGSTEAFF. In DNA form, the CDR3 reads TGTGCCAGCCGACCAGCGGGCTTGGGGAGCACTGAAGCTTTCTTT.

The rearrangement joins TRBV6-5 to TRBJ1-1, with D perhaps TRBD1 (5 bases). Germline assignment: CDR1 MNHEY and CDR2 SVGAGI. The CDR3 is 13 residues long. The V end was cut by 4 bases, the J end by 1 base, with 7 bases between. This chain's CDR3 is CASSSQGNTEAFF. As DNA, the CDR3 is TGTGCCAGCAGTTCTCAGGGGAACACTGAAGCTTTCTTT.

The chain recombines TRBV19 with TRBJ1-6; perhaps TRBD1 as D (6 bases). The CDR3 covers 15 residues. CDR1 is LNHDA, CDR2 SQIVND, per germline (reference sequence). V dropped 6 bases and J dropped 8 bases, with 17 bases sitting between them. The CDR3 protein is CASRIGWTEDSPLHF. The DNA for the CDR3 is TGTGCCAGTAGAATTGGATGGACAGAGGATTCACCCCTCCACTTT.

The chain is built from TRBV27 and TRBJ2-2, with 8 bases identical to TRBD1. Germline CDR1 and CDR2: MNHEY and SMNVEV (reference sequence). V trimming: 6 bases; J trimming: 3 bases; junction bases outside the gene matches: 6. The CDR3 loop spans 15 amino acids. DNA of the CDR3: TGTGCCAGCAGCCTGGGACAGGTTTACACCGGGGAGCTGTTTTTT. Amino acids: CASSLGQVYTGELFF.

The chain employs TRBV30 and TRBJ1-4; possible D gene TRBD1, 6 bases. Germline V CDR1 and CDR2: GTSNPN, SVGIG (reference sequence). Trimming removed 0 bases from V and 2 bases from J, with 13 bases in between. The CDR3 consists of 16 residues. In DNA form, the CDR3 reads TGTGCCTGGAGTGTCCAGGGGAAATGGACTAATGAAAAACTGTTTTTT. Its translation: CAWSVQGKWTNEKLFF. Full variable domain (remainder filled in from reference TRBV30 and TRBJ1-4): SQTIHQWPATLVQPVGSPLSLECTVEGTSNPNLYWYRQAAGRGLQLLFYSVGIGQISSEVPQNLSASRPQDRQFILSSKKLLLSDSGFYLCAWSVQGKWTNEKLFFGSGTQLSVL.

This sequence joins TRBV19 and TRBJ1-2; 7 nucleotides line up with TRBD1. The CDR3 contains 14 residues. CDR1 and CDR2 from the germline V gene are LNHDA and SQIVND (reference sequence). The V gene end was trimmed by 7 bases and the J gene end by 9 bases; junction bases not matched to a gene: 14. The CDR3 spells CASTVTGLRASYTF. In DNA form, the CDR3 reads TGTGCCAGTACCGTGACAGGGCTTCGTGCAAGCTACACCTTC. The full variable domain, in which reference TRBV19 and TRBJ1-2 provide the parts outside the CDR3, is DGGITQSPKYLFRKEGQNVTLSCEQNLNHDAMYWYRQDPGQGLRLIYYSQIVNDFQKGDIAEGYSVSREKKESFPLTVTSAQKNPTAFYLCASTVTGLRASYTFGSGTRLTVV.

J is TRBJ2-5 and V is TRBV15; TRBD2 matches at 8 bases. The CDR3 has 17 amino acids. The germline CDR1 and CDR2 sequences are LNHNV and YYDKDF (reference sequence). With 0 bases clipped from V and 2 bases from J, the junction kept 8 bases outside the gene matches. The CDR3 DNA follows: TGTGCCACCAGCAGAGATCAGAACCGGGGGGGGCAAGAGACCCAGTACTTC. Its translation is CATSRDQNRGGQETQYF.

Only a few counts were recorded for this clone. V usage is TRBV5-6 and J usage is TRBJ1-2; D might be TRBD1 (5 bases). Germline CDR1 SGHDT, CDR2 YYEEEE. Trimming stripped 4 bases from V and 7 bases from J, with 20 bases between. The CDR3 spans 15 residues. DNA of the CDR3: TGTGCCAGCAGCACCAACCCTCTGCAGGGAGGTGGCTACACCTTC. This gives the protein CASSTNPLQGGGYTF.

This rearrangement joins TRBV5-1 to TRBJ2-1, with 14 bases lining up with TRBD2. Germline CDR1 SGHRS, CDR2 YFSETQ. After removal of 4 bases from V and 3 bases from J, the junction contained 6 bases not matched to a gene. The CDR3 covers 17 residues. CDR3 DNA: TGCGCCAGCAGCAAGGGACTAGCGGGAGTCCTCTACAATGAGCAGTTCTTC. Protein sequence: CASSKGLAGVLYNEQFF.

J is TRBJ2-1 and V is TRBV10-1; D may be TRBD1 (6 bases). Germline V gives CDR1 WNHNN, CDR2 SYGVQD (reference sequence). The CDR3 consists of 14 residues. V was cut by 3 bases and J by 9 bases, with 15 bases left in between. The CDR3 DNA is TGCGCCAGCAGTGAAGGGGGATATTTTGGTGAGCAGTTCTTC. This translates into CASSEGGYFGEQFF.

This sequence joins TRBV4-1 and TRBJ2-1; D is perhaps TRBD1 (6 bases). Trimming removed 1 base at V and 8 bases at J, with 6 bases between. There are 12 residues in the CDR3. Germline V gives CDR1 MGHRA, CDR2 YSYEKL. CDR3 region: CASSQGGHEQFF. CDR3 sequence (DNA): TGCGCCAGCAGCCAAGGGGGGCATGAGCAGTTCTTC.

The genes are TRBV27 and TRBJ2-7; 16 bases agree with TRBD2. Germline assignment: CDR1 MNHEY and CDR2 SMNVEV (reference sequence). V trimming: 2 bases; J trimming: 9 bases; junction bases outside the gene matches: 10. The CDR3 spans 17 residues. The CDR3 nucleotides are TGTGCCAGCAGTTTAACAAGGGGGACTAGCGGGAGGGTGGTGCAGTACTTC. Protein: CASSLTRGTSGRVVQYF.

The CDR3 sequence: CASSSGLAGRGETQYF. CDR3 nucleotides: TGCGCCAGCAGTTCGGGGCTAGCGGGTAGAGGAGAGACCCAGTACTTC. The genes are TRBV10-1 and TRBJ2-5, with 8 bases matching TRBD2. V lost 5 bases, J lost 4 bases, and 12 bases stayed unmatched. Germline V gene data show CDR1 as WNHNN and CDR2 as SYGVQD (reference sequence). The CDR3 is 16 residues long.

CDR3 in amino acids: CASSSPLAGGSYEQYF. The DNA for the CDR3 is TGTGCCAGCAGCTCACCCCTAGCGGGAGGTTCCTACGAGCAGTACTTC. This chain joins TRBV7-9 and TRBJ2-7, with 11 bases that match TRBD2. The junction had 6 bases not matched to a gene; V was cut back by 4 bases and J by 1 base. CDR3 length: 16 amino acids. CDR1 is SEHNR, CDR2 FQNEAQ, per germline (reference sequence).

The rearrangement uses TRBV5-4 and TRBJ2-7; possible D gene TRBD2, 6 bases. Per the germline V gene, CDR1 is SGHNT and CDR2 is YYREEE (reference sequence). The CDR3 consists of 15 residues. V was pared by 0 bases and J by 5 bases, with 15 bases between. The CDR3 sequence: CASSLEARGDDEQYV. CDR3 nucleotides: TGTGCCAGCAGCTTGGAGGCGCGGGGCGACGACGAGCAGTACGTC.

CDR3 protein: CASSLPVGGGETQYF. DNA for the CDR3: TGTGCCAGCAGCCTGCCGGTAGGAGGCGGGGAGACCCAGTACTTC. The chain uses TRBV9 and TRBJ2-5, with D perhaps TRBD2 (5 bases). The CDR3 spans 15 residues. Trimming pared 4 bases from V and 5 bases from J, leaving 18 bases between. The germline V gene encodes CDR1 SGDLS and CDR2 YYNGEE.

The rearrangement joins TRBV28 to TRBJ1-1; the match to TRBD1 covers 8 bases. The CDR3 runs to 15 residues. Trimming at V came to 3 bases and at J to 4 bases, leaving 7 bases not matched to a gene. The germline gives CDR1 MDHEN, CDR2 SYDVKM. The CDR3 here is CASSFTGGMSTEAFF. CDR3 nucleotides: TGTGCCAGCAGTTTTACAGGGGGTATGAGCACTGAAGCTTTCTTT.

This chain uses TRBV6-6 with TRBJ1-5; 7 bases map to TRBD1. In germline, CDR1 is MNHNY, CDR2 SVGAGI (reference sequence). The ends lost 5 bases at V and 2 bases at J; junction bases unmatched: 6. The CDR3 is made up of 15 amino acids. CDR3 loop: CASSDRVFGNQPQHF. The CDR3 coding sequence is TGTGCCAGCAGTGACAGGGTTTTCGGCAATCAGCCCCAGCATTTT.

This chain uses TRBV24-1 with TRBJ2-7; the match to TRBD2 covers 9 bases. The germline gives CDR1 KGHDR, CDR2 SFDVKD. Germline trimming cut 4 bases from V and 12 bases from J; bases unmatched to any gene: 12. The CDR3 runs to 14 residues. CDR3 coding DNA: TGTGCCACCAGTGACGCCTCGAGTAGCGGGAGTATGTACTTC. Its protein product is CATSDASSSGSMYF.

This chain uses TRBV14 with TRBJ2-2; 7 bases are a match to TRBD1. Trimming cost V 4 bases and J 8 bases; bases outside gene matches: 10. Germline V gene lookup returns CDR1 SGHDN and CDR2 FVKESK. The CDR3 is 15 residues long. CDR3 DNA sequence: TGTGCCAGCAGCCGTTTGGGACAGTGGAGTGGGGAGCTGTTTTTT. It encodes CASSRLGQWSGELFF.

V usage is TRBV9 and J usage is TRBJ1-2; 7 bases agree with TRBD1. J gave up 6 bases and V 3 bases, and 11 bases lay outside the gene matches. This CDR3 spans 15 amino acids. CDR1 is SGDLS, CDR2 YYNGEE, per germline. The DNA of the CDR3 is TGTGCCAGCAGCGGCCTCCGACAGGGATGGGATGGCTACACCTTC. Its translation: CASSGLRQGWDGYTF.

The rearrangement joins TRBV5-6 to TRBJ1-1; the D gene is possibly TRBD1 (5 bases). The V end lost 8 bases, the J end lost 1 base, and 12 bases lay between the germline ends. Germline-derived CDR1 and CDR2 are SGHDT and YYEEEE. The CDR3 runs 13 residues. In nucleotides, the CDR3 is TGTGCCAGTGTCGCGGGGCCGAACACTGAAGCTTTCTTT. It translates to CASVAGPNTEAFF.

This clone has only one observation. CDR3 in amino acids: CASSYGTGFGYTF. The CDR3 DNA is TGTGCCAGCAGTTACGGGACAGGGTTCGGCTACACCTTC. V usage is TRBV6-2 or TRBV6-3 and J usage is TRBJ1-2; 9 bases match TRBD1. Germline loops: CDR1 MNHEY, CDR2 SVGEGT. The J segment lost 8 bases and the V segment lost 2 bases, leaving 3 bases of the junction unmatched. CDR3 length: 13 residues.

V gene TRBV6-5 combines with J gene TRBJ2-5; perhaps TRBD2 as D (6 bases). This CDR3 is built from 14 residues. V was pared by 6 bases and J by 4 bases, with 15 bases between. Per germline, CDR1 MNHEY and CDR2 SVGAGI. CDR3 in DNA: TGTGCCAGCAGCTCGACGTCCGGGGGAGAGACCCAGTACTTC. It translates to CASSSTSGGETQYF.

V is TRBV7-9 and J is TRBJ1-2; 7 nucleotides match TRBD1. J was trimmed by 3 bases and V by 3 bases; bases with no gene match: 1. Germline CDR1 reads SEHNR; CDR2 reads FQNEAQ (reference sequence). The CDR3 contains 13 residues. For the CDR3, the DNA is TGTGCCAGCAGCTTGGACAGGTACTATGGCTACACCTTC. Protein product: CASSLDRYYGYTF.

This clone has just a few counts. J is TRBJ2-1 and V is TRBV5-1; TRBD2 agrees at 11 bases. The V and J ends lost 3 bases and 7 bases, in that order; junction bases with no gene match: 9. CDR1 and CDR2 from the germline V gene are SGHRS and YFSETQ. The CDR3 covers 16 residues. The CDR3 reads CASSWSPTSGRNEQFF. CDR3 nucleotides: TGCGCCAGCAGCTGGAGCCCCACTAGCGGGAGAAATGAGCAGTTCTTC.

Turning to this clone: Additional DNA sequences in this sample encode the identical CDR3. The chain carries TRBV7-2 and TRBJ2-3; TRBD2 agrees at 8 bases. The trim removed 5 bases at V and 1 base at J, leaving 8 bases unmatched. This CDR3 has 16 residues. The V gene's germline CDR1 is SGHTA and CDR2 FQGNSA. CDR3 loop: CASSLGGLAGTDTQYF. In DNA, the CDR3 is TGTGCCAGCAGCCTCGGCGGACTAGCCGGCACAGATACGCAGTATTTT. The full variable domain, in which reference TRBV7-2 and TRBJ2-3 provide the parts outside the CDR3, is GAGVSQSPSNKVTEKGKDVELRCDPISGHTALYWYRQSLGQGLEFLIYFQGNSAPDKSGLPSDRFSAERTGGSVSTLTIQRTQQEDSAVYLCASSLGGLAGTDTQYFGPGTRLTVL.

The chain employs TRBV10-3 and TRBJ1-5; 7 bases align to TRBD1. The CDR3 length is 15 residues. Losses at the gene ends were 4 bases for V and 1 base for J; bases not matched to a gene: 4. CDR1 and CDR2 from the germline V gene are ENHRY and SYGVKD. The CDR3 protein is CAISVGQASNQPQHF. Here the CDR3 DNA reads TGTGCCATCAGTGTAGGACAGGCCAGCAATCAGCCCCAGCATTTT.

The CDR3: CASGFRLAGTRDEQFF. CDR3 bases: TGTGCTAGTGGTTTCCGCCTGGCGGGAACTCGAGATGAGCAGTTCTTC. This chain links TRBV12-5 with TRBJ2-1, with a tentative D call TRBD2 (6 bases). CDR1 is LGHNT, CDR2 FRNRAP, per germline. The CDR3 is made up of 16 amino acids. Trimming stripped 3 bases from V and 8 bases from J, with 20 bases between.